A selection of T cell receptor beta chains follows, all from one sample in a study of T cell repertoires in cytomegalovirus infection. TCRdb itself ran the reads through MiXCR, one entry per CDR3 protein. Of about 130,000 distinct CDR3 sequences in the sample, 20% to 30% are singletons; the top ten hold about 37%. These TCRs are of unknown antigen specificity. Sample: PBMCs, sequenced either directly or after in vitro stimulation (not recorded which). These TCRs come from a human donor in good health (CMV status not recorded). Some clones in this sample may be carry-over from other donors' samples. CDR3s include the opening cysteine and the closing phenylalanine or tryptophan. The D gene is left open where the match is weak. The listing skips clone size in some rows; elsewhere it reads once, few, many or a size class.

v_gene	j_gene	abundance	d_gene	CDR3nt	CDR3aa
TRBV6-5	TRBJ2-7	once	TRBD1	TGTGCCAGCAGTAAATTTCGGGACAGGACCTACGAGCAGTACTTC	CASSKFRDRTYEQYF
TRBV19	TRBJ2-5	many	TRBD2	TGTGCCAGTAGTAGCTTAGAACCCGGAGCGGGAGGAGGAGAGACCCAGTACTTC	CASSSLEPGAGGGETQYF
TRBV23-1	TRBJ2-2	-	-	TGCGCCAGCAGCCCCTGTTGGGGGACCGGGGAGCTGTTTTTT	CASSPCWGTGELFF
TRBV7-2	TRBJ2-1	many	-	TGTGCCAGCAGCTTAGTCGGTCTCGGAAGTGAGCAGTTCTTC	CASSLVGLGSEQFF
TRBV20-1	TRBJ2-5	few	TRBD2	TGCAGTGCTAGCAGCGGGAGGCAAGAGACCCAGTACTTC	CSASSGRQETQYF
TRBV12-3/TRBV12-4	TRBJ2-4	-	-	TGTGCCAGCAGTAAAGCGGGCTGGAGGAACATTCAGTACTTC	CASSKAGWRNIQYF
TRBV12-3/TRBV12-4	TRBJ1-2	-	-	TGTGCCAGCGATTCAGGGTTCGATGGCTACACCTTC	CASDSGFDGYTF
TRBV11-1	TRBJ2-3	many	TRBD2	TGTGCCAGCAGCCTCAGGAGGGACGGGAGGACAGATACGCAGTATTTT	CASSLRRDGRTDTQYF
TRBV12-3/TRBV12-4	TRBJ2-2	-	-	TGTGCCAGCAGTTTAGGGCCCACGGGCGGGGAGCTGTTTTTT	CASSLGPTGGELFF
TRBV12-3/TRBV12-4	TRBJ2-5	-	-	TGTGCCAGCAGTCCTCTGAAAGAGACCCAGTACTTC	CASSPLKETQYF
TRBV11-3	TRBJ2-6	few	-	TGTGCCAGCAGCTTAGATCAGGGGGGCTCGGCTGGGGCCAACGTCCTGACTTTC	CASSLDQGGSAGANVLTF
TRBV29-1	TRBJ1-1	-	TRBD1	TGCAGCGTCGCACAGGGGGTAAAGGCTTTCTTT	CSVAQGVKAFF
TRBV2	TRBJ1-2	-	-	TGTGCCAGCCAACTTGGAGCGTATGGCTACACCTTC	CASQLGAYGYTF
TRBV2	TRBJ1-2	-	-	TGTGCCAGCACCCCTATATCAGCTAACTATGGCTACACCTTC	CASTPISANYGYTF
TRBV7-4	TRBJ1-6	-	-	TGTGCCAGCAGCCCGAGGACGGGGGCTTCCTATAATTCACCCCTCCACTTT	CASSPRTGASYNSPLHF
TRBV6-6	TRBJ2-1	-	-	TGTGCCAGCAGTTACCGGGGTCAATACAATGAGCAGTTCTTC	CASSYRGQYNEQFF
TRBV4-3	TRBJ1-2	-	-	TGCGCCAGCAGCCCACAGGGAGATTATAACTATGGCTACACCTTC	CASSPQGDYNYGYTF
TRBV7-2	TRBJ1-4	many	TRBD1	TGTGCCACCGGACAGGGTAATGAAAAACTGTTTTTT	CATGQGNEKLFF
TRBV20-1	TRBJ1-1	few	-	TGCAGTGCTATCGTCACGCCCATGAACACTGAAGCTTTCTTT	CSAIVTPMNTEAFF
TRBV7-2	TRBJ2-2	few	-	TGTGCCAGCAGCCCTCTAGCGCCTACCACCGGGGAGCTGTTTTTT	CASSPLAPTTGELFF